What follows are 22 T cell receptor beta chains derived from one specimen sequenced in a study of T cells in Graves' hyperthyroidism and ophthalmopathy. Amplification yielded TCR beta CDR3 regions, with RNA transcripts as the source. The HTBI primer set served for first-round RT-PCR of the TCR CDR3. TCRdb used MiXCR to reprocess the multiplex PCR reads, holding one entry per CDR3 protein. The table records roughly 660,000 distinct CDR3 sequences, roughly 17% of them present only once. The sample was blood. The receptors were sampled from a man aged 45 to 65 with Graves' hyperthyroidism.

This clonotype was counted only a few times. The V gene is TRBV20-1, the J gene TRBJ2-7; TRBD2 aligns across 8 bases. With V trimmed by 0 bases and J by 0 bases, 7 bases remained unmatched. CDR3 length: 16 residues. Germline V CDR1 and CDR2: DFQATT, SNEGSKA (reference sequence). CDR3 in amino acids: CSARDSVLAASYEQYF. The DNA for the CDR3 is TGCAGTGCTAGAGATTCGGTACTAGCGGCCTCCTACGAGCAGTACTTC.

This clonotype occurred a few times. The chain links TRBV6-2 or TRBV6-3 to TRBJ1-5; tentatively, D is TRBD1 (5 bases). This CDR3 spans 14 amino acids. The germline V gene encodes CDR1 MNHEY and CDR2 SVGEGT. Trimming took off 5 bases at V and 4 bases at J, with 12 bases between the two ends. CDR3 nucleotides: TGTGCCAGCAGTGTTCACGGGGGTAATCAGCCCCAGCATTTT. Translation: CASSVHGGNQPQHF.

The V gene is TRBV4-3, the J gene TRBJ1-3; 9 nucleotides line up with TRBD1. Germline values: CDR1 LGHNA, CDR2 YSLEER. The CDR3 runs to 18 residues. Unmatched junction bases numbered 6, after V lost 0 bases and J lost 0 bases. The CDR3, as DNA: TGCGCCAGCAGCCAAGATGCAGGACAGGGGAGCTCTGGAAACACCATATATTTT. Translating gives CASSQDAGQGSSGNTIYF.

This clonotype was seen only a few times. V usage is TRBV5-8 and J usage is TRBJ2-1; 7 nucleotides align to TRBD1. Trimming cost V 4 bases and J 14 bases; bases outside gene matches: 6. This CDR3 spans 11 amino acids. Germline values: CDR1 SGHTS, CDR2 YDEGEE. CDR3 nucleotides: TGTGCCAGCAGCCCTGGGACAGCGGAGTTCTTC. This translates into CASSPGTAEFF.

At least ten counts were recorded for this clonotype. This sequence joins TRBV12-3 or TRBV12-4 and TRBJ2-7, with 7 bases identical to TRBD2. V was pared by 1 base and J by 9 bases, with 12 bases of the junction left unmatched. There are 15 residues in the CDR3. CDR3 DNA sequence: TGTGCCAGCAGTTTAGGGCTAGCGGTTTCCCGAGGGCAGTACTTC. Its protein is CASSLGLAVSRGQYF.

A remark on this clonotype: Since a much larger clone is just one base distant, this may be a read error. V is TRBV28 and J is TRBJ2-7, with 8 bases aligning to TRBD2. The CDR3 totals 17 residues. CDR1 is MDHEN and CDR2 is SYDVKM in the germline V gene. CDR3 residues: CASSRFLAGGRWDERYF. Written as DNA, the CDR3 is TGTGCCAGCAGTCGGTTTTTGGCGGGAGGCCGGTGGGACGAGCGGTACTTC.

The sample holds a few counts of this clonotype. The CDR3 DNA is TGTGCCAGCAGCTCCGGACGAACTAGCGTAGGAGATACGCAGTATTTT. As protein: CASSSGRTSVGDTQYF. The chain couples TRBV5-8 to TRBJ2-3; 7 bases fit TRBD2. The CDR3 is made up of 16 amino acids. From germline, CDR1 is SGHTS and CDR2 YDEGEE. V was clipped by 3 bases and J by 5 bases; unmatched bases: 12.

V usage is TRBV5-1 and J usage is TRBJ2-7; 9 nucleotides agree with TRBD2. V trimming: 6 bases; J trimming: 13 bases; junction bases outside the gene matches: 20. The CDR3 covers 15 residues. CDR1 is SGHRS, CDR2 YFSETQ, per germline. This CDR3 reads CASTPVAGGPGDQYF. In DNA form, the CDR3 reads TGCGCCAGCACCCCCGTCGCGGGAGGGCCTGGGGATCAATACTTC.

This clonotype was counted many times. The chain recombines TRBV6-2 or TRBV6-3 with TRBJ2-7; a possible D gene is TRBD1 (5 bases). Germline lookup yields CDR1 MNHEY and CDR2 SVGEGT. V was pared by 0 bases and J by 0 bases, with 15 bases between. There are 17 residues in the CDR3. The DNA of the CDR3 is TGTGCCAGCAGTTACTCTAGTAGTTGGACAAGCTCCTACGAGCAGTACTTC. Protein: CASSYSSSWTSSYEQYF.

The CDR3, as DNA: TGCGCCAGGATGGGGGTCGAACAAGAGACCCAGTACTTC. It is translated as CARMGVEQETQYF. This sequence joins TRBV10-1 and TRBJ2-5; perhaps D is TRBD1 or TRBD2 (5 bases each). The germline V and J ends were trimmed by 9 bases and 2 bases, with 13 bases remaining between them. The CDR3 is 13 amino acids. Per the germline V gene, CDR1 is WNHNN and CDR2 is SYGVQD (reference sequence).

This clonotype has ten or more counts. The chain has TRBV10-3 and TRBJ2-2; D may be TRBD1 or TRBD2 (6 bases each). The CDR3 extends over 17 amino acids. CDR1 and CDR2 (germline): ENHRY, SYGVKD. V lost 0 bases, J lost 6 bases, and 17 bases lay in between. CDR3 sequence (DNA): TGTGCCATCAGTGAGTCGACCTACACAGGGAGGTCCGGGGAGCTGTTTTTT. Its protein product is CAISESTYTGRSGELFF.

This clonotype appeared many times. The rearrangement joins TRBV9 to TRBJ2-2, with TRBD2 matching over 9 bases. The germline CDR1 and CDR2 sequences are SGDLS and YYNGEE. The CDR3 runs to 19 residues. Trimming cost V 2 bases and J 5 bases; bases outside gene matches: 16. This CDR3 reads CASSVKTSGTYWGTGELFF. For the CDR3, the DNA is TGTGCCAGCAGCGTGAAGACTAGCGGAACGTACTGGGGGACCGGGGAGCTGTTTTTT.

V and J are TRBV11-2 and TRBJ2-3, with 9 bases aligning to TRBD2. V gave up 6 bases and J gave up 3 bases; unmatched junction bases: 4. This CDR3 contains 14 residues. The germline gives CDR1 SGHAT, CDR2 FQNNGV. The CDR3 nucleotides read TGTGCCAGCAGTTCGACTAGCGGAACAGATACGCAGTATTTT. Its translation is CASSSTSGTDTQYF.

This clonotype has at least ten counts. The rearrangement uses TRBV9 and TRBJ2-7; either TRBD1 or TRBD2 may fit D (5 bases each). Trimming took off 3 bases at V and 3 bases at J, with 10 bases between the two ends. Germline lookup yields CDR1 SGDLS and CDR2 YYNGEE. The CDR3 is 13 residues long. CDR3 in DNA: TGTGCCAGCAGCGGAGGGGCAGGCTACGAGCAGTACTTC. Translated: CASSGGAGYEQYF.

The gene calls are TRBV20-1 and TRBJ2-7, with 14 bases fitting TRBD2. Trimming at V came to 3 bases and at J to 5 bases, leaving 3 bases not matched to a gene. Germline assignment: CDR1 DFQATT and CDR2 SNEGSKA (reference sequence). The CDR3 is 14 residues long. The CDR3 region has the DNA TGCAGTGCTAGCCCGGGACTAGCGGGAGACGAGCAGTACTTC. This sequence encodes CSASPGLAGDEQYF.

This clonotype was counted ten times or more. The CDR3 DNA follows: TGTGCCTGGAGCGCAGGGGTTGGGTCCTCTGAAGCTTTCTTT. This translates into CAWSAGVGSSEAFF. The chain joins TRBV30 to TRBJ1-1, with TRBD1 as a possible D gene (6 bases). The CDR3 totals 14 residues. Germline V lookup: CDR1 GTSNPN, CDR2 SVGIG (reference sequence). Trimming took off 3 bases at V and 6 bases at J, with 17 bases between the two ends. The full variable domain, rest sourced from reference TRBV30 and TRBJ1-1, is SQTIHQWPATLVQPVGSPLSLECTVEGTSNPNLYWYRQAAGRGLQLLFYSVGIGQISSEVPQNLSASRPQDRQFILSSKKLLLSDSGFYLCAWSAGVGSSEAFFGQGTRLTVV.

This clonotype was picked up a small number of times. The chain joins TRBV2 to TRBJ2-7, with D tentatively TRBD2 (6 bases). Trimming removed 8 bases at V and 4 bases at J, with 15 bases between. There are 13 residues in the CDR3. From germline, CDR1 is SNHLY and CDR2 FYNNEI. The CDR3 DNA sequence: TGTGCCAGCGACAGCGGGCCTCCATACGAGCAGTACTTC. Translated: CASDSGPPYEQYF.

The rearrangement uses TRBV4-1 and TRBJ2-3; D remains ambiguous. The V end lost 0 bases, the J end lost 6 bases, and 13 bases lay between the germline ends. The CDR3 contains 15 residues. CDR1 and CDR2 from the germline V gene are MGHRA and YSYEKL. The CDR3 spells CASSQDRTPGDTQYF. In nucleotides, the CDR3 is TGCGCCAGCAGCCAAGATAGGACCCCCGGGGATACGCAGTATTTT.

This chain joins TRBV6-1 and TRBJ2-7, with 7 positions matching TRBD2. In germline, CDR1 is MNHNS, CDR2 SASEGT. The CDR3 has 15 amino acids. V was pared by 5 bases and J by 5 bases, with 12 bases of the junction left unmatched. The chain's CDR3 is CASSYSPAGWDEQYF. As DNA, the CDR3 is TGTGCCAGCAGTTATAGTCCAGCGGGATGGGACGAGCAGTACTTC.

This clonotype showed up just a few times. A read error may account for a junction end that differs from germline. The gene calls are TRBV28 and TRBJ2-1; maybe TRBD2 (5 bases). Germline CDR1 MDHEN, CDR2 SYDVKM. The CDR3 extends over 16 amino acids. The CDR3 DNA is TGTGCCAGCAGTTCCGATAAAAGAGGGTTATACATTGAGCAGTTCTTC. It specifies CASSSDKRGLYIEQFF.

This clonotype was seen repeatedly, ten times or more. V and J are TRBV9 and TRBJ2-3; 7 bases map to TRBD1. This CDR3 region has 18 residues. The germline V gene encodes CDR1 SGDLS and CDR2 YYNGEE. V was pared by 3 bases and J by 4 bases, with 17 bases of the junction left unmatched. The CDR3 protein is CASSAPRGQRHLADTQYF. In DNA form, the CDR3 reads TGTGCCAGCAGCGCTCCCCGGGGACAGCGCCATTTGGCAGATACGCAGTATTTT.

This clonotype has ten or more counts. The chain has TRBV12-3 or TRBV12-4 and TRBJ1-4; maybe TRBD1 (5 bases). This CDR3 contains 18 residues. V was pared by 3 bases and J by 2 bases, with 19 bases between. The CDR3 sequence: CASSFVPQGSVTNEKLFF. DNA for the CDR3: TGTGCCAGCAGTTTCGTCCCCCAGGGTTCAGTGACTAATGAAAAACTGTTTTTT.